The 14 T cell receptor beta chains below were found in one sample sequenced in a study of shared clonotypes between healthy human individuals. Method: immunoSEQ multiplex PCR; TCRdb's copy keeps in-frame clones and lacks some. Counted here are about 110,000 clones, approximately 65% occurring once; the ten biggest clones make up roughly a quarter. The sample consisted of memory CD8+ T cells sorted from blood. Subset described: CD45RO+ cells pooled with CCR7-negative TemRA cells. The receptors here all came from a woman aged 25 to 45 in good health.

V usage is TRBV4-1 and J usage is TRBJ1-1; D is undetermined. Germline CDR1 and CDR2: MGHRA and YSYEKL. The CDR3 sequence is 13 residues long. The V and J ends lost 8 bases and 5 bases respectively, with 15 bases between them. The CDR3 protein is CASRSHGETEAFF. As DNA, the CDR3 is TGCGCCAGCCGTAGCCACGGGGAGACTGAAGCTTTCTTT.

This clone appeared a single time. The chain uses TRBV11-2 and TRBJ2-1, with TRBD2 identical over 9 bases. Per germline, CDR1 SGHAT and CDR2 FQNNGV. After removal of 5 bases from V and 8 bases from J, the junction contained 10 bases not matched to a gene. The CDR3 spans 15 residues. The CDR3 coding sequence is TGTGCCAGCAGCAAGTTTAGCGGGAGATCCGATGAGCAGTTCTTC. Residues: CASSKFSGRSDEQFF.

This clone has at least ten counts. The chain combines TRBV5-3 with TRBJ1-1, with 7 bases that match TRBD1. TRBV5-3 is an ORF, with its function uncertain. J gave up 1 base and V 4 bases, and 7 bases lay outside the gene matches. The CDR3 totals 15 residues. In nucleotides, the CDR3 is TGTGCCAGAAGCCGACAGGGCGTGGCGAACACTGAAGCTTTCTTT. It specifies CARSRQGVANTEAFF.

This clone was recorded many times. V usage is TRBV27 and J usage is TRBJ1-1; weak D call: TRBD1 (5 bases). The germline V gene encodes CDR1 MNHEY and CDR2 SMNVEV (reference sequence). Trimming cost V 6 bases and J 1 base, with 12 bases left between them. The CDR3 has 14 residues. The CDR3 DNA reads as TGTGCCAGCAGAGTAGGAGGGGCGAACACTGAAGCTTTCTTT. It is translated as CASRVGGANTEAFF.

This clone was seen once. Here the CDR3 DNA reads TGTGCCAGCAGCTCGGTCCTCGGTCGAAATCAGCCCCAGCATTTT. This codes for CASSSVLGRNQPQHF. The rearrangement joins TRBV11-2 to TRBJ1-5; D ambiguous. The CDR3 totals 15 residues. V was cut by 4 bases and J by 4 bases, with 14 bases left in between. Germline CDR1 SGHAT, CDR2 FQNNGV. Full variable domain (missing parts from reference TRBV11-2 and TRBJ1-5): EAGVAQSPRYKIIEKRQSVAFWCNPISGHATLYWYQQILGQGPKLLIQFQNNGVVDDSQLPKDRFSAERLKGVDSTLKIQPAKLEDSAVYLCASSSVLGRNQPQHFGDGTRLSIL.

The chain uses TRBV7-9 and TRBJ1-5, with TRBD1 as a possible D gene (6 bases). Germline V gene data show CDR1 as SEHNR and CDR2 as FQNEAQ (reference sequence). The V end was cut by 5 bases, the J end by 5 bases, with 13 bases between. The CDR3 has 14 amino acids. This CDR3 reads CASSSEGEHQPQHF. The CDR3 DNA is TGTGCCAGCAGCAGCGAGGGGGAACATCAGCCCCAGCATTTT.

The chain uses TRBV2 and TRBJ2-5; 8 positions agree with TRBD2. In germline, CDR1 is SNHLY, CDR2 FYNNEI. V dropped 6 bases and J dropped 5; count of bases not matched to a gene: 8. The CDR3 is made up of 14 amino acids. The CDR3 bases are TGTGCCAGCAGAGAGCGGGAGATACGGGAGACCCAGTACTTC. It is translated as CASREREIRETQYF.

This clone has a handful of counts. The V gene is TRBV27, the J gene TRBJ1-2; D unresolved. Germline V gene sequence: CDR1 MNHEY, CDR2 SMNVEV (reference sequence). The CDR3 totals 13 residues. V was clipped by 6 bases and J by 0 bases, with 8 bases between them. The CDR3 bases are TGTGCCAGCAGCGTCAGTACTAACTATGGCTACACCTTC. Amino acid sequence: CASSVSTNYGYTF.

The chain links TRBV7-2 to TRBJ2-3, with 8 bases aligning to TRBD2. Germline V lookup: CDR1 SGHTA, CDR2 FQGNSA. The CDR3 covers 17 residues. Trimming at V came to 2 bases and at J to 4 bases, leaving 11 bases not matched to a gene. Here the CDR3 DNA reads TGTGCCAGCAGCTTATCCCGATTCGGGAGGGGGGCAGATACGCAGTATTTT. This translates into CASSLSRFGRGADTQYF. The full variable domain, with the rest looked up from reference TRBV7-2 and TRBJ2-3, is GAGVSQSPSNKVTEKGKDVELRCDPISGHTALYWYRQSLGQGLEFLIYFQGNSAPDKSGLPSDRFSAERTGGSVSTLTIQRTQQEDSAVYLCASSLSRFGRGADTQYFGPGTRLTVL.

The J gene is TRBJ1-2, the V gene TRBV5-6; D call uncertain. Germline CDR1 is SGHDT and CDR2 is YYEEEE. The ends were cut back, 0 bases at V and 0 bases at J, with 9 bases in the middle. CDR3 length: 15 amino acids. CDR3 nucleotides: TGTGCCAGCAGCTTGGGGGTGATAGCTAACTATGGCTACACCTTC. Translating gives CASSLGVIANYGYTF. The full variable domain, in which reference TRBV5-6 and TRBJ1-2 provide the parts outside the CDR3, is DAGVTQSPTHLIKTRGQQVTLRCSPKSGHDTVSWYQQALGQGPQFIFQYYEEEERQRGNFPDRFSGHQFPNYSSELNVNALLLGDSALYLCASSLGVIANYGYTFGSGTRLTVV.

V is TRBV11-3 and J is TRBJ2-1; D is unresolved. CDR3 length: 14 amino acids. Trimming removed 0 bases at V and 7 bases at J, with 10 bases between. Germline V gives CDR1 SGHNT, CDR2 YENEEA. The CDR3, as DNA: TGTGCCAGCAGCTTAGATGGATGGGCGAATGAGCAGTTCTTC. Its protein is CASSLDGWANEQFF.

V usage is TRBV19 and J usage is TRBJ2-1; TRBD2 matches at 8 bases. After removal of 5 bases from V and 3 bases from J, the junction contained 12 bases not matched to a gene. The CDR3 is 17 residues long. Germline-derived CDR1 and CDR2 are LNHDA and SQIVND (reference sequence). This chain's CDR3 is CASSLDLASGRYNEQFF. CDR3 sequence (DNA): TGTGCCAGTAGTTTGGACTTGGCTAGCGGGCGCTACAATGAGCAGTTCTTC.

This clone was picked up one time. This chain joins TRBV19 and TRBJ1-5, with D possibly matching TRBD1 (6 bases). The V end lost 4 bases, the J end lost 7 bases, and 17 bases lay between the germline ends. Germline lookup yields CDR1 LNHDA and CDR2 SQIVND (reference sequence). This CDR3 is 15 amino acids long. The CDR3 DNA follows: TGTGCCAGTAGTAATAAGCGGGGGCCACTACAGCCCCAGCATTTT. This translates into CASSNKRGPLQPQHF. Using reference TRBV19 and TRBJ1-5 for the parts outside the CDR3, the full variable domain is DGGITQSPKYLFRKEGQNVTLSCEQNLNHDAMYWYRQDPGQGLRLIYYSQIVNDFQKGDIAEGYSVSREKKESFPLTVTSAQKNPTAFYLCASSNKRGPLQPQHFGDGTRLSIL.

This clone was counted at least ten times. The chain recombines TRBV25-1 with TRBJ2-7; no firm D call. There are 16 residues in the CDR3. V lost 4 bases and J 2 bases, leaving 18 bases between the germline ends. Germline V lookup: CDR1 MGHDK, CDR2 SYGVNS. The CDR3 coding sequence is TGTGCCAGCAGTGCCCTCACAGAGGACGAGACCTACGAGCAGTACTTC. Protein: CASSALTEDETYEQYF.